These 17 T cell receptor beta chains were sequenced from one sample in a study of blood T cell repertoires in COVID-19. Assay used: immunoSEQ multiplex PCR; TCRdb lists only in-frame clones, some missing. The repertoire holds under 350,000 clones, with around 78% as singletons. What was sequenced was peripheral blood. The receptors come from a man in his 60s who had recovered from COVID-19.

A few counts support this clone. The CDR3 loop is CASRDRGGYNSPLHF. The DNA for the CDR3 is TGTGCCAGCCGGGACAGGGGGGGCTATAATTCACCCCTCCACTTT. The V call is TRBV6-6, the J call TRBJ1-6; 11 nucleotides line up with TRBD1. Germline-derived CDR1 and CDR2 are MNHNY and SVGAGI (reference sequence). The CDR3 loop spans 15 amino acids. Germline trimming cut 8 bases from V and 3 bases from J; bases unmatched to any gene: 3.

The gene calls are TRBV3-1 (or the pseudogene TRBV3-2) and TRBJ2-7; D ambiguous. CDR1 LGHDT and CDR2 YNNKEL come from the germline V gene (reference sequence). The CDR3 length is 14 residues. V gave up 0 bases and J gave up 10 bases, with 16 bases separating them. This chain's CDR3 is CASSQDRATINQYF. The CDR3, as DNA: TGTGCCAGCAGCCAAGATCGCGCCACTATTAACCAGTACTTC.

The J gene is TRBJ1-1, the V gene TRBV2, with TRBD1 identical over 10 bases. Looked up from germline, CDR1 is SNHLY and CDR2 is FYNNEI. This CDR3 region has 13 residues. Trimming took 4 bases from V and 4 from J; bases not matched to a gene: 0. The CDR3 is CASSGDRGTEAFF. CDR3 nucleotides: TGTGCCAGCAGTGGGGACAGGGGCACTGAAGCTTTCTTT.

The chain links TRBV27 to TRBJ2-7; 13 bases map to TRBD2. After removal of 5 bases from V and 0 bases from J, the junction contained 7 bases not matched to a gene. Germline V gives CDR1 MNHEY, CDR2 SMNVEV (reference sequence). CDR3 size: 17 residues. The CDR3 is CASSPLAGGRSSYEQYF. The CDR3 DNA reads TGTGCCAGCAGTCCACTAGCGGGAGGGCGCAGCTCCTACGAGCAGTACTTC.

This chain uses TRBV5-6 with TRBJ2-3; a weak D match, TRBD2 (5 bases). V was shortened by 3 bases and J by 6 bases, with 14 bases between the two germline ends. Germline-derived CDR1 and CDR2 are SGHDT and YYEEEE. This CDR3 has 14 amino acids. DNA of the CDR3: TGTGCCAGCAGCTGGCTTGAGGGATCGGATACGCAGTATTTT. It is translated as CASSWLEGSDTQYF.

The gene calls are TRBV3-1 (or the pseudogene TRBV3-2) and TRBJ2-3; 7 nucleotides align to TRBD1. V lost 6 bases, J lost 3 bases, and 9 bases stayed unmatched. The CDR3 consists of 15 residues. Per germline, CDR1 LGHDT and CDR2 YNNKEL (reference sequence). The chain's CDR3 is CASSRQGFYTDTQYF. CDR3 coding DNA: TGTGCCAGCAGTCGACAGGGATTTTATACAGATACGCAGTATTTT.

This rearrangement joins TRBV5-1 to TRBJ1-6, with 10 bases matching TRBD1. The germline CDR1 and CDR2 sequences are SGHRS and YFSETQ. With V trimmed by 4 bases and J by 7 bases, 5 bases remained unmatched. The CDR3 consists of 15 residues. Written as DNA, the CDR3 is TGCGCCAGCAGCGGGGGGACAGGGGAGAATTCACCCCTCCACTTT. Its protein is CASSGGTGENSPLHF.

This clone was detected a few times. The rearrangement uses TRBV5-1 and TRBJ2-2; TRBD2 matches at 10 bases. The germline V gene encodes CDR1 SGHRS and CDR2 YFSETQ. The J segment lost 3 bases and the V segment lost 4 bases, leaving 6 bases of the junction unmatched. The CDR3 is 16 residues long. CDR3 nucleotide sequence: TGCGCCAGCAGCCACACTAGCGGGATCGACACCGGGGAGCTGTTTTTT. The encoded protein is CASSHTSGIDTGELFF.

This CDR3 is CASSPPTGGLSTDTQYF. The CDR3 coding sequence is TGTGCCAGCTCACCACCAACGGGGGGGCTTAGCACAGATACGCAGTATTTT. The chain uses TRBV18 and TRBJ2-3, with 8 bases that match TRBD2. The CDR3 has 17 residues. The germline V gene has CDR1 KGHSH and CDR2 LQKENI. The V segment lost 0 bases and the J segment 0 bases; nucleotides outside the gene matches: 5. The variable domain in full, with the rest retrieved from reference TRBV18 and TRBJ2-3, is NAGVMQNPRHLVRRRGQEARLRCSPMKGHSHVYWYRQLPEEGLKFMVYLQKENIIDESGMPKERFSAEFPKEGPSILRIQQVVRGDSAAYFCASSPPTGGLSTDTQYFGPGTRLTVL.

V usage is TRBV24-1 and J usage is TRBJ2-5; the D is unclear. Trimming pared 7 bases from V and 2 bases from J, leaving 4 bases between. The CDR3 is 11 residues long. Looked up from germline, CDR1 is KGHDR and CDR2 is SFDVKD. The DNA for the CDR3 is TGTGCCACCAGCCATCAAGAGACCCAGTACTTC. Protein sequence: CATSHQETQYF.

The J gene is TRBJ2-1, the V gene TRBV5-1, with D possibly TRBD1 on 6 matching bases. Looked up from germline, CDR1 is SGHRS and CDR2 is YFSETQ. CDR3 length: 20 amino acids. The V gene lost 1 base and the J gene lost 0 bases, with 23 bases spanning the gap. The CDR3 sequence: CASSLIFALEQGSSYNEQFF. CDR3 in DNA: TGCGCCAGCAGCTTGATCTTCGCCTTGGAACAGGGAAGCTCCTACAATGAGCAGTTCTTC.

The chain carries TRBV6-5 and TRBJ2-6, with 7 bases identical to TRBD1. The CDR3 has 15 amino acids. V trimming: 8 bases; J trimming: 2 bases; junction bases outside the gene matches: 6. CDR1 is MNHEY and CDR2 is SVGAGI in the germline V gene. This chain's CDR3 is CASVPDRAGANVLTF. In DNA form, the CDR3 reads TGTGCCAGCGTACCCGACAGGGCTGGGGCCAACGTCCTGACTTTC.

The J gene is TRBJ1-5, the V gene TRBV6-5, with D tentatively TRBD1 (5 bases). This CDR3 has 13 amino acids. Trimming stripped 6 bases from V and 4 bases from J, with 10 bases between. Germline CDR1 and CDR2: MNHEY and SVGAGI. DNA for the CDR3: TGTGCCAGCAGAACGACAGTAAATCAGCCCCAGCATTTT. This codes for CASRTTVNQPQHF.

The rearrangement links TRBV7-8 to TRBJ2-2; TRBD1 aligns across 7 bases. Per germline, CDR1 SGHVS and CDR2 FQNEAQ. V gave up 5 bases and J gave up 2 bases; unmatched junction bases: 20. The CDR3 is 20 amino acids. CDR3 in amino acids: CASSALALWGTAKNTGELFF. The DNA for the CDR3 is TGTGCCAGCAGCGCCCTCGCGCTGTGGGGGACAGCAAAAAACACCGGGGAGCTGTTTTTT.

This clone was seen a handful of times. The CDR3 here is CASSLYRELSNQPQHF. The CDR3 nucleotides read TGTGCCAGCAGCTTATACAGGGAACTAAGCAATCAGCCCCAGCATTTT. This rearrangement joins TRBV7-8 to TRBJ1-5; perhaps TRBD1 as D (6 bases). The CDR3 runs 16 residues. CDR1 and CDR2 from the germline V gene are SGHVS and FQNEAQ. Trimming cost V 2 bases and J 1 base, with 12 bases left between them.

This CDR3 reads CASSIGVQGNTEAFF. CDR3 nucleotides: TGTGCCAGTAGTATAGGTGTACAGGGGAACACTGAAGCTTTCTTT. The chain uses TRBV19 and TRBJ1-1, with D possibly matching TRBD1 (6 bases). Trimming left V 1 base short and J 1 base short, with 10 bases between. CDR3 length: 15 amino acids. Per germline, CDR1 LNHDA and CDR2 SQIVND (reference sequence).

The chain combines TRBV27 with TRBJ1-2; 7 bases fit TRBD1. The V gene end was trimmed by 6 bases and the J gene end by 5 bases; junction bases not matched to a gene: 12. The CDR3 is 15 residues long. The germline V gene encodes CDR1 MNHEY and CDR2 SMNVEV (reference sequence). This CDR3 is CASSPSYDRVYGYTF. CDR3 bases: TGTGCCAGCAGCCCCTCTTACGACAGGGTTTATGGCTACACCTTC.